These 27 T cell receptor beta chains were all obtained from the same sample, sequenced in a study of CD8+CD57+ T cells in acquired aplastic anemia. All sequencing subjects had displayed CD8+CD57+ cell expansion on flow cytometry. Genomic DNA served as template for TCR beta VDJ and CDR3 profiling. One entry per CDR3 protein, called by TCRdb with MiXCR from the reads. In the table there are 150,000 to 200,000 distinct CDR3 sequences, around 43% of which are singletons. The sequenced material came from sorted CD4+, CD8+, or CD8+CD57+ T cells (not recorded which) from PBMCs. The receptors derive from a human donor with aplastic anemia.

The chain is built from TRBV6-5 and TRBJ1-2; 7 bases match TRBD1. Germline CDR1 and CDR2: MNHEY and SVGAGI. The junction had 5 bases not matched to a gene; V was cut back by 2 bases and J by 5 bases. This CDR3 contains 14 residues. CDR3 nucleotide sequence: TGTGCCAGCAGTTACACAGGGGAAAGGTATGGCTACACCTTC. Translating it yields CASSYTGERYGYTF.

This clonotype has just a few counts. The V call is TRBV9, the J call TRBJ1-4, with a tentative D call TRBD1 (6 bases). The CDR3 has 14 residues. CDR1 and CDR2 from the germline V gene are SGDLS and YYNGEE. The germline V and J ends were trimmed by 0 bases and 7 bases, with 10 bases remaining between them. CDR3 loop: CASSVAGDGEKLFF. In DNA, the CDR3 is TGTGCCAGCAGCGTAGCAGGGGATGGTGAAAAACTGTTTTTT.

In regard to this clonotype: The junction departs from germline at one end; a sequencing error may be responsible. The genes are TRBV7-6 and TRBJ2-7; 13 bases match TRBD2. Germline-derived CDR1 and CDR2 are SGHVS and FNYEAQ. The CDR3 spans 15 residues. The CDR3 reads CASSPGLAGVREQYF. DNA for the CDR3: TGTGCTAGCAGCCCTGGACTAGCGGGAGTTCGCGAGCAGTACTTC.

The chain carries TRBV4-1 and TRBJ2-1; D is uncertain. CDR3 size: 13 residues. From germline, CDR1 is MGHRA and CDR2 YSYEKL. Trimming took off 1 base at V and 6 bases at J, with 7 bases between the two ends. The CDR3 sequence is CASSQGAANEQFF. DNA of the CDR3: TGCGCCAGCAGCCAAGGGGCAGCCAATGAGCAGTTCTTC.

The rearrangement joins TRBV24-1 to TRBJ2-1; D is possibly TRBD2 (6 bases). CDR3 size: 15 residues. Per germline, CDR1 KGHDR and CDR2 SFDVKD. V was clipped by 5 bases and J by 2 bases, with 12 bases between them. CDR3 protein: CATSGRGPTYNEQFF. In DNA, the CDR3 is TGTGCCACCAGTGGGAGGGGACCCACCTACAATGAGCAGTTCTTC.

There are many counts of this clonotype. Since no conserved phenylalanine or tryptophan closes the CDR3, a read error is the likely cause. No DNA is shown, since the ends of the CDR3 on it are uncertain; the CDR3 is the one TCRdb lists. The gene calls are TRBV2 and TRBJ2-7; whether TRBD1, the table's D call, matches the DNA was not checked. CDR1 and CDR2 (germline): SNHLY, FYNNEI. The CDR3 length equals 13 residues, ends included. CDR3 in amino acids: CASTGGGTIPRVE.

This sequence joins TRBV6-4 and TRBJ1-2; D is unresolved. The CDR3 extends over 16 amino acids. Trimming cost V 2 bases and J 0 bases, with 13 bases left between them. Germline lookup yields CDR1 MRHNA and CDR2 SNTAGT. The CDR3 protein is CASSDGTDPANYGYTF. Written as DNA, the CDR3 is TGTGCCAGCAGTGACGGAACAGACCCAGCTAACTATGGCTACACCTTC.

This clonotype appeared many times. The rearrangement joins TRBV7-2 to TRBJ2-5; possibly TRBD1 for D (5 bases). CDR1 is SGHTA, CDR2 FQGNSA, per germline. V was trimmed by 2 bases and J by 4 bases, leaving 8 bases between them. The CDR3 is 13 residues long. CDR3 nucleotides: TGTGCCAGCAGCTTATGGGGCGGAGAGACCCAGTACTTC. This sequence encodes CASSLWGGETQYF. The entire variable domain, with the rest obtained from reference TRBV7-2 and TRBJ2-5, is as follows: GAGVSQSPSNKVTEKGKDVELRCDPISGHTALYWYRQSLGQGLEFLIYFQGNSAPDKSGLPSDRFSAERTGGSVSTLTIQRTQQEDSAVYLCASSLWGGETQYFGPGTRLLVL.

This clonotype was seen at least ten times. This chain links TRBV7-9 with TRBJ2-1; possibly TRBD1 for D (5 bases). This CDR3 spans 15 amino acids. Between the trimmed V and J ends, which lost 1 base and 7 bases, there was a span of 14 bases. Germline V gene lookup returns CDR1 SEHNR and CDR2 FQNEAQ (reference sequence). In DNA, the CDR3 is TGTGCCAGCAGCTTAGAAGTGGGTGGGGCAAATGAGCAGTTCTTC. It encodes CASSLEVGGANEQFF.

This clonotype has a count of ten or more. This chain uses TRBV18 with TRBJ2-2, with TRBD1 as a possible D gene (6 bases). V gave up 8 bases and J gave up 2 bases, with 12 bases separating them. This CDR3 spans 14 amino acids. Germline loops: CDR1 KGHSH, CDR2 LQKENI. CDR3 nucleotide sequence: TGTGCCAGCAGCCTACAGGGTAACACCGGGGAGCTGTTTTTT. The encoded protein is CASSLQGNTGELFF.

A remark on this clonotype: An end of the junction differs from the germline gene, which may be a read error. This chain joins TRBV15 and TRBJ1-4, with D tentatively TRBD1 (5 bases). The CDR3 consists of 13 residues. Germline CDR1 reads LNHNV; CDR2 reads YYDKDF (reference sequence). CDR3: CATSWGYNGKPFF. The CDR3 DNA sequence: TGTGCCACCAGCTGGGGGTATAATGGAAAACCGTTTTTT.

The V call is TRBV19, the J call TRBJ1-4; possible D gene TRBD1, 6 bases. Germline V gene lookup returns CDR1 LNHDA and CDR2 SQIVND (reference sequence). Trimming removed 9 bases from V and 7 bases from J, with 21 bases in between. The length of the CDR3 is 15 residues. The CDR3: CASSRSGGASEKLFF. The CDR3 nucleotides are TGTGCCAGCTCACGCTCGGGGGGGGCCAGTGAAAAACTGTTTTTT.

The chain is built from TRBV29-1 and TRBJ2-4; perhaps D is TRBD1 or TRBD2 (5 bases each). The germline CDR1 and CDR2 sequences are SQVTM and ANQGSEA. There are 11 residues in the CDR3. V was trimmed by 5 bases and J by 8 bases, leaving 10 bases between them. The CDR3 nucleotides read TGCAGCGTTCTTGGGGGTGACATTCAGTACTTC. Protein product: CSVLGGDIQYF.

Only a few counts were recorded for this clonotype. The chain joins TRBV4-1 to TRBJ2-7, with 10 bases identical to TRBD2. This CDR3 contains 17 residues. V was pared by 1 base and J by 7 bases, with 13 bases of the junction left unmatched. CDR1 and CDR2 (germline): MGHRA, YSYEKL. The CDR3 sequence is CASSQVLAGAPLGEQYV. CDR3 coding DNA: TGCGCCAGCAGCCAAGTGCTAGCGGGGGCCCCCCTGGGGGAGCAGTACGTC.

The chain combines TRBV7-2 with TRBJ2-1; no firm D call. Germline V gene lookup returns CDR1 SGHTA and CDR2 FQGNSA. The V end was cut by 1 base, the J end by 6 bases, with 7 bases between. This CDR3 spans 13 amino acids. In DNA, the CDR3 is TGTGCCAGCAGCTTAGGGCTAGGCAATGAGCAGTTCTTC. This translates into CASSLGLGNEQFF. Combining the CDR3 with reference TRBV7-2 and TRBJ2-1 gives the whole variable domain GAGVSQSPSNKVTEKGKDVELRCDPISGHTALYWYRQSLGQGLEFLIYFQGNSAPDKSGLPSDRFSAERTGGSVSTLTIQRTQQEDSAVYLCASSLGLGNEQFFGPGTRLTVL.

Comments on this clonotype: The germline gene is not matched at one end of the junction; a read error may be the cause. The chain employs TRBV6-5 and TRBJ1-3, with a tentative D call TRBD1 (6 bases). The CDR3 is made up of 17 amino acids. Germline assignment: CDR1 MNHEY and CDR2 SVGAGI. DNA of the CDR3: TGTGCCAGCAGTTACTCGAGTCTGGGGGCATCTGGAGACACCATATATTTT. It yields the protein CASSYSSLGASGDTIYF.

This clonotype showed up many times. The J gene is TRBJ1-1, the V gene TRBV11-2, with D hard to call. This CDR3 has 13 amino acids. V was trimmed by 1 base and J by 6 bases, leaving 9 bases between them. Germline CDR1 SGHAT, CDR2 FQNNGV. The CDR3: CASSLGLGAEAFF. The CDR3 DNA is TGTGCCAGCAGCTTAGGTCTGGGCGCTGAAGCTTTCTTT.

The chain is built from TRBV7-9 and TRBJ2-5, with a tentative D call TRBD2 (6 bases). Germline lookup yields CDR1 SEHNR and CDR2 FQNEAQ (reference sequence). The length of the CDR3 is 15 residues. Trimming took off 11 bases at V and 2 bases at J, with 21 bases between the two ends. CDR3 residues: CAGVVLAHGQETQYF. Written as DNA, the CDR3 is TGTGCCGGCGTGGTTCTAGCGCATGGACAAGAGACCCAGTACTTC.

The gene calls are TRBV19 and TRBJ2-1; no firm D call. The CDR3 sequence is 12 residues long. The germline gives CDR1 LNHDA, CDR2 SQIVND (reference sequence). The V gene lost 8 bases and the J gene lost 3 bases, with 8 bases spanning the gap. The CDR3 here is CASEDGYNEQFF. In DNA, the CDR3 is TGTGCCAGTGAGGACGGCTACAATGAGCAGTTCTTC. The variable domain in full, completed from reference TRBV19 and TRBJ2-1, reads DGGITQSPKYLFRKEGQNVTLSCEQNLNHDAMYWYRQDPGQGLRLIYYSQIVNDFQKGDIAEGYSVSREKKESFPLTVTSAQKNPTAFYLCASEDGYNEQFFGPGTRLTVL.

The chain uses TRBV29-1 and TRBJ1-4, with D perhaps matching TRBD1 (5 bases). There are 13 residues in the CDR3. Germline assignment: CDR1 SQVTM and CDR2 ANQGSEA. Deletions cut 4 bases from V and 5 bases from J, with 11 bases between. The DNA of the CDR3 is TGCAGCGTTGTCGGGGACTCAAATGAAAAACTGTTTTTT. It specifies CSVVGDSNEKLFF.

This clonotype was counted between two and nine times. This sequence joins TRBV29-1 and TRBJ2-7; perhaps TRBD1 as D (5 bases). Trimming took off 3 bases at V and 6 bases at J, with 12 bases between the two ends. The CDR3 contains 12 residues. Germline V gene data show CDR1 as SQVTM and CDR2 as ANQGSEA. CDR3 nucleotides: TGCAGCGTTGAGTCAGGGTCTGGCGAGCAGTACTTC. It yields the protein CSVESGSGEQYF.

Remarks on this clonotype: A much larger clone sits a single nucleotide away, making a read error possible. The chain carries TRBV7-6 and TRBJ2-1; 8 bases line up with TRBD2. The CDR3 length is 14 residues. The germline V gene encodes CDR1 SGHVS and CDR2 FNYEAQ. As DNA, the CDR3 is TGTGCCAGCAGCTTCGAACTAGCGGCCTATGAGCAGTCCTTC. Protein sequence: CASSFELAAYEQSF. Combining the CDR3 with reference TRBV7-6 and TRBJ2-1 gives the whole variable domain GAGVSQSPRYKVTKRGQDVALRCDPISGHVSLYWYRQALGQGPEFLTYFNYEAQQDKSGLPNDRFSAERPEGSISTLTIQRTEQRDSAMYRCASSFELAAYEQSFGPGTRLTVL.

A few counts support this clonotype. The chain recombines TRBV4-1 with TRBJ2-7; D is perhaps TRBD2 (6 bases). V was clipped by 3 bases and J by 2 bases, with 20 bases between them. The V gene's germline CDR1 is MGHRA and CDR2 YSYEKL. The CDR3 sequence is 17 residues long. The CDR3 nucleotides read TGCGCCAGCAGCCACCCGCGAGGCGGGACGCTTACCTACGAGCAGTACTTC. Its protein product is CASSHPRGGTLTYEQYF.

The rearrangement joins TRBV7-6 to TRBJ2-7; unclear D gene. This CDR3 is built from 13 residues. V was pared by 0 bases and J by 5 bases, with 8 bases between. Germline V gene lookup returns CDR1 SGHVS and CDR2 FNYEAQ. The DNA of the CDR3 is TGTGCCAGCAGCTTAGCGGCTCCCCACGAGCAGTACGTC. This codes for CASSLAAPHEQYV.

The rearrangement links TRBV25-1 to TRBJ1-2; a weak D match, TRBD1 (5 bases). Looked up from germline, CDR1 is MGHDK and CDR2 is SYGVNS. Trimming removed 4 bases at V and 7 bases at J, with 13 bases between. The CDR3 is made up of 13 amino acids. The CDR3 DNA reads TGTGCCAGCAGTGCTGACAGATCTATTGGCTACACCTTC. This gives the protein CASSADRSIGYTF.

This clonotype was recorded at least ten times. This sequence joins TRBV5-1 and TRBJ1-6; TRBD1 is a possible D gene (6 bases). V lost 3 bases and J 8 bases, leaving 21 bases between the germline ends. Germline CDR1 SGHRS, CDR2 YFSETQ. This CDR3 spans 17 amino acids. The CDR3 nucleotides read TGCGCCAGCAGCTCGGGACTAACTACAGGGTTCCATTCACCCCTCCACTTT. It translates to CASSSGLTTGFHSPLHF.

This clonotype was counted between two and nine times. J is TRBJ1-2 and V is TRBV18; no clear D. This CDR3 has 14 amino acids. CDR1 is KGHSH, CDR2 LQKENI, per germline. V was cut by 2 bases and J by 4 bases, with 11 bases left in between. In DNA form, the CDR3 reads TGTGCCAGCTCACCAGGTGCCGGAGGCTATGGCTACACCTTC. Translated, it gives CASSPGAGGYGYTF.